This T cell receptor (beta chain) derives from a study of PD-1 blockade in classical Hodgkin lymphoma. General observations from the study: Baseline diversity in complete responders resembled that of newly diagnosed patients. Relapsed/refractory patients reportedly had lower baseline diversity than newly diagnosed patients.

Concerning this clone: Antigen specificity is unknown.

The CDR3 loop spans 14 amino acids. Trimming removed 10 bases from V and 6 bases from J, with 21 bases in between. Looked up from germline, CDR1 is MNHEY and CDR2 is SMNVEV (reference sequence). Time point in this sample: cycle 4 day 1 (C4D1), after six to seven weeks of nivolumab. Each of the patients experienced relapse following autologous stem cell transplantation, and their brentuximab vedotin exposure differed. The assay was immunoSEQ multiplex PCR, and TCRdb's table has in-frame clones only and misses some. The table lists over 70,000 clones, 90% of them singletons. Sample: peripheral blood mononuclear cells (PBMCs), taken before the fourth cycle of nivolumab. The TCR sequence derives from a human donor with classical Hodgkin lymphoma. The V and J genes are TRBV27 and TRBJ2-5; TRBD2 might be the D (6 bases). Here the CDR3 reads CATLGGADSKTQYF. In DNA form, the CDR3 reads TGTGCCACCCTGGGGGGAGCGGACTCCAAGACCCAGTACTTC.